This TCR beta chain appears in the sequencing data of a study of blood T cell repertoires in COVID-19. Across the study: The origin of the acute and convalescent COVID-19 samples was the United States, Italy and Spain. Nucleic acid was either cDNA or gDNA, and it came from T cells, B-cell-depleted T cells, or PBMCs.

V gave up 0 bases and J gave up 6 bases; unmatched junction bases: 2. The germline V gene encodes CDR1 SEHNR and CDR2 FQNEAQ (reference sequence). The CDR3 is 15 amino acids. Clones were sequenced by immunoSEQ multiplex PCR, and TCRdb holds only the in-frame ones, with some missing. The repertoire holds 15,000 to 20,000 clones, with around nine tenths as singletons. The chain joins TRBV7-9 to TRBJ2-1, with 10 bases identical to TRBD2. Sequenced material: peripheral blood. The clonotype originates from a human donor in a cohort sampled during active COVID-19. The CDR3 DNA reads as TGTGCCAGCAGCTTAGCGTCTAGCGGGGGCAATGAGCAGTTCTTC. It is translated as CASSLASSGGNEQFF.